The 29 T cell receptor beta chains given below trace back to one sample, sequenced in a study of response to subunit inactivated influenza vaccine. MiXCR was run by TCRdb on the RT-PCR reads, yielding one entry per CDR3 protein. The data show under 500,000 distinct CDR3 sequences, approximately 10% seen once. This specimen was PBMCs from blood, taken about 40 days after vaccination. These receptor sequences come from a man aged 45 to 65 who received an inactivated influenza vaccine.

This clonotype was observed many times. The chain recombines TRBV5-6 with TRBJ1-2; TRBD1 is a possible D gene (6 bases). The germline V gene encodes CDR1 SGHDT and CDR2 YYEEEE. This CDR3 comprises 15 residues. Trimming removed 1 base at V and 0 bases at J, with 10 bases between. The CDR3 bases are TGTGCCAGCAGCTTGACCGGGACAACTAACTATGGCTACACCTTC. This sequence encodes CASSLTGTTNYGYTF.

The table lists this clonotype with a few counts. This chain uses TRBV24-1 with TRBJ2-6; 7 bases map to TRBD2. Germline trimming cut 12 bases from V and 2 bases from J; bases unmatched to any gene: 3. CDR1 KGHDR and CDR2 SFDVKD come from the germline V gene. The length of the CDR3 is 13 residues. CDR3 coding DNA: TGTGCCGTGGGGAGGGCTGGGGCCAACGTCCTGACTTTC. This codes for CAVGRAGANVLTF.

This chain uses TRBV6-2 or TRBV6-3 with TRBJ2-3, with D maybe TRBD2 (6 bases). Germline-derived CDR1 and CDR2 are MNHEY and SVGEGT. V dropped 2 bases and J dropped 1 base, with 19 bases sitting between them. The CDR3 covers 18 residues. Here the CDR3 reads CASSYGFAGKDGTDTQYF. CDR3 sequence (DNA): TGTGCCAGCAGTTACGGATTCGCGGGGAAGGATGGCACAGATACGCAGTATTTT.

The chain recombines TRBV9 with TRBJ2-7, with D tentatively TRBD1 or TRBD2 (5 bases each). The length of the CDR3 is 17 residues. Trimming shortened V by 1 base and J by 2 bases, and 19 bases separated the two germline ends. Germline CDR1 SGDLS, CDR2 YYNGEE. DNA for the CDR3: TGTGCCAGCAGCGTAATCTTGTATGGGGGACCGCCCTACGAGCAGTACTTC. Its translation is CASSVILYGGPPYEQYF.

This clonotype has at least ten counts. The chain couples TRBV3-1 to TRBJ2-7; D remains ambiguous. The CDR3 runs 15 residues. CDR1 is LGHDT and CDR2 is YNNKEL in the germline V gene (reference sequence). V was pared by 4 bases and J by 2 bases, with 15 bases between. This CDR3 is CASSPTPVYTYEQYF. CDR3 bases: TGTGCCAGCAGCCCGACGCCTGTTTACACCTACGAGCAGTACTTC.

The chain has TRBV11-2 and TRBJ2-2; perhaps TRBD1 as D (6 bases). This CDR3 comprises 14 residues. V was trimmed by 5 bases and J by 3 bases, leaving 10 bases between them. From germline, CDR1 is SGHAT and CDR2 FQNNGV. CDR3 in DNA: TGTGCCAGCAGCAAGGACAGAGACACCGGGGAGCTGTTTTTT. It encodes CASSKDRDTGELFF.

The sample holds a few counts of this clonotype. CDR3: CASSQSSGISTDTQYF. The CDR3, as DNA: TGCGCCAGCAGCCAAAGTAGCGGGATTAGCACAGATACGCAGTATTTT. The chain recombines TRBV4-3 with TRBJ2-3; the match to TRBD2 covers 8 bases. There are 16 residues in the CDR3. V gave up 2 bases and J gave up 0 bases; unmatched junction bases: 4. Per the germline V gene, CDR1 is LGHNA and CDR2 is YSLEER.

This clonotype was counted a single time. The chain has TRBV7-9 and TRBJ2-5; maybe TRBD1 (5 bases). Germline-derived CDR1 and CDR2 are SEHNR and FQNEAQ (reference sequence). This CDR3 is built from 15 residues. The V and J ends lost 5 bases and 3 bases respectively, with 16 bases between them. CDR3 DNA sequence: TGTGCCAGCAGCACCACAGGTTTATGGGAAGAGACCCAGTACTTC. It specifies CASSTTGLWEETQYF.

This clonotype was detected a few times. The J gene is TRBJ1-1, the V gene TRBV7-6; D call uncertain. The CDR3 spans 14 residues. CDR1 is SGHVS and CDR2 is FNYEAQ in the germline V gene. V lost 2 bases, J lost 3 bases, and 10 bases lay in between. The CDR3 DNA reads TGTGCCAGCAGCTTAAGAGGGTATGACACTGAAGCTTTCTTT. Its protein product is CASSLRGYDTEAFF. Filled out from reference TRBV7-6 and TRBJ1-1, the complete variable domain reads GAGVSQSPRYKVTKRGQDVALRCDPISGHVSLYWYRQALGQGPEFLTYFNYEAQQDKSGLPNDRFSAERPEGSISTLTIQRTEQRDSAMYRCASSLRGYDTEAFFGQGTRLTVV.

The rearrangement links TRBV7-6 to TRBJ2-1; 14 bases fit TRBD2. From germline, CDR1 is SGHVS and CDR2 FNYEAQ. V lost 2 bases and J lost 5; bases outside the gene matches: 5. The CDR3 sequence is 17 residues long. The CDR3, as DNA: TGTGCCAGCAGCTTATCGGGACTAGCGGGGGTCAACAATGAGCAGTTCTTC. Amino acids: CASSLSGLAGVNNEQFF. Combining the CDR3 with reference TRBV7-6 and TRBJ2-1 gives the whole variable domain GAGVSQSPRYKVTKRGQDVALRCDPISGHVSLYWYRQALGQGPEFLTYFNYEAQQDKSGLPNDRFSAERPEGSISTLTIQRTEQRDSAMYRCASSLSGLAGVNNEQFFGPGTRLTVL.

This clonotype was found a few times. The V gene is TRBV24-1, the J gene TRBJ1-1; 9 bases map to TRBD1. The CDR3 spans 13 residues. From germline, CDR1 is KGHDR and CDR2 SFDVKD. After removal of 0 bases from V and 8 bases from J, the junction contained 0 bases not matched to a gene. The CDR3 loop reads CATSDLGQGEAFF. The CDR3 nucleotides are TGTGCCACCAGTGATTTGGGACAGGGGGAAGCTTTCTTT.

This clonotype was observed many times. The chain couples TRBV7-2 to TRBJ1-2, with 10 bases matching TRBD1. The CDR3 contains 14 residues. From germline, CDR1 is SGHTA and CDR2 FQGNSA. The V segment lost 1 base and the J segment 9 bases; nucleotides outside the gene matches: 5. CDR3 protein: CASSLGGQGRRYTF. The CDR3 DNA is TGTGCCAGCAGCTTAGGGGGACAGGGGAGACGCTACACCTTC.

This clonotype was detected a few times. V is TRBV24-1 and J is TRBJ2-1, with no clear D. CDR3 length: 15 amino acids. V was shortened by 4 bases and J by 7 bases, with 16 bases between the two germline ends. Per the germline V gene, CDR1 is KGHDR and CDR2 is SFDVKD. CDR3 DNA: TGTGCCACCAGTGAGAGGACGAACCAAATGAATGAGCAGTTCTTC. Translating it yields CATSERTNQMNEQFF.

This CDR3 is CASSTRDGHGYTF. In DNA form, the CDR3 reads TGTGCCAGCAGCACCCGGGACGGCCATGGCTACACCTTC. V gene TRBV7-8 combines with J gene TRBJ1-2; TRBD1 is a possible D gene (5 bases). V lost 5 bases and J lost 6, with 13 bases in between. The CDR3 covers 13 residues. Looked up from germline, CDR1 is SGHVS and CDR2 is FQNEAQ.

This clonotype was detected a few times. The CDR3 protein is CASSSGLAGVGEQYF. The CDR3 region has the DNA TGTGCCAGCAGTTCGGGACTAGCGGGAGTCGGAGAGCAGTACTTC. V gene TRBV6-2 or TRBV6-3 combines with J gene TRBJ2-7; 14 nucleotides line up with TRBD2. Unmatched junction bases numbered 6, after V lost 4 bases and J lost 7 bases. Germline V gene lookup returns CDR1 MNHEY and CDR2 SVGEGT. The length of the CDR3 is 15 residues.

This clonotype was picked up many times. The chain is built from TRBV12-3 or TRBV12-4 and TRBJ1-1; D unresolved. The CDR3 loop spans 12 amino acids. V shed 5 bases and J shed 10 bases, with 14 bases lying between them. The CDR3 sequence: CASSAQLVGAFF. The CDR3 DNA reads as TGTGCCAGCAGTGCCCAGTTAGTGGGAGCTTTCTTT.

In its sample, this clonotype was seen a few times. V and J are TRBV24-1 and TRBJ1-2; 8 bases match TRBD1. CDR1 is KGHDR, CDR2 SFDVKD, per germline. The CDR3 extends over 15 amino acids. Unmatched junction bases numbered 8, after V lost 2 bases and J lost 7 bases. CDR3 protein: CATSDSGQGRSGYTF. The CDR3, as DNA: TGTGCCACCAGTGATTCCGGACAGGGAAGAAGTGGCTACACCTTC.

This clonotype was detected many times. V usage is TRBV2 and J usage is TRBJ2-1; tentative D call: TRBD1 (6 bases). The CDR3 spans 16 residues. Deletions cut 5 bases from V and 0 bases from J, with 14 bases between. Germline assignment: CDR1 SNHLY and CDR2 FYNNEI. The CDR3 here is CASSRRQARSYNEQFF. The CDR3 nucleotides are TGTGCCAGCAGTAGACGACAGGCCCGCTCCTACAATGAGCAGTTCTTC.

This clonotype was seen repeatedly, ten times or more. This chain uses TRBV7-6 with TRBJ2-1, with 10 bases aligning to TRBD2. The V gene end was trimmed by 2 bases and the J gene end by 7 bases; junction bases not matched to a gene: 8. The length of the CDR3 is 16 residues. From germline, CDR1 is SGHVS and CDR2 FNYEAQ. The CDR3 reads CASSLIASGSGNEQFF. The CDR3 DNA follows: TGTGCCAGCAGCTTAATAGCTAGCGGGAGCGGTAATGAGCAGTTCTTC.

The sample holds one count of this clonotype. DNA for the CDR3: TGTGCCAGCAGCTTGCCCCAGGGACCCTATGGCTACACCTTC. Protein: CASSLPQGPYGYTF. The J gene is TRBJ1-2, the V gene TRBV5-5, with TRBD1 as a possible D gene (5 bases). The V gene's germline CDR1 is SGHKS and CDR2 YYEKEE (reference sequence). The V end lost 1 base, the J end lost 4 bases, and 11 bases lay between the germline ends. The CDR3 covers 14 residues.

The CDR3 here is CASSYFAVGELFF. The CDR3 bases are TGTGCCAGCAGTTACTTTGCAGTCGGGGAGCTGTTTTTT. The V and J genes are TRBV6-2 or TRBV6-3 and TRBJ2-2; D gene uncertain. Germline V CDR1 and CDR2: MNHEY, SVGEGT. Trimming pared 1 base from V and 7 bases from J, leaving 7 bases between. The CDR3 covers 13 residues.

The chain combines TRBV20-1 with TRBJ2-2, with 9 bases that match TRBD1. The CDR3 spans 15 residues. From germline, CDR1 is DFQATT and CDR2 SNEGSKA (reference sequence). V lost 0 bases and J lost 4; bases outside the gene matches: 3. This CDR3 reads CSARDGTGSTGELFF. The CDR3, as DNA: TGCAGTGCTAGAGATGGGACAGGGAGCACCGGGGAGCTGTTTTTT.

The rearrangement uses TRBV6-2 or TRBV6-3 and TRBJ2-3, with 7 bases aligning to TRBD2. Germline V gene data show CDR1 as MNHEY and CDR2 as SVGEGT. V lost 3 bases and J lost 2; bases outside the gene matches: 8. The length of the CDR3 is 16 residues. The CDR3 is CASSYVASGDTDTQYF. As DNA, the CDR3 is TGTGCCAGCAGTTATGTGGCTAGCGGCGACACAGATACGCAGTATTTT.

This clonotype was observed a handful of times. The rearrangement joins TRBV4-3 to TRBJ2-1; 8 nucleotides agree with TRBD2. J lost 7 bases, V lost 3 bases, and 14 bases had no gene match. The CDR3 sequence is 17 residues long. Germline CDR1 and CDR2: LGHNA and YSLEER. CDR3 in DNA: TGCGCCAGCAGCCAGAACCCAGGATTAGCGGGACTAAATGAGCAGTTCTTC. Amino acids: CASSQNPGLAGLNEQFF.

The rearrangement links TRBV7-2 to TRBJ2-7; D is uncertain. The CDR3 runs 13 residues. CDR1 and CDR2 from the germline V gene are SGHTA and FQGNSA. V lost 2 bases and J lost 3, with 8 bases in between. The CDR3, as DNA: TGTGCCAGCAGCTTATTTAGTCTCTACGAGCAGTACTTC. It yields the protein CASSLFSLYEQYF.

This clonotype was counted only a few times. The J gene is TRBJ2-7, the V gene TRBV20-1; D is perhaps TRBD1 or TRBD2 (6 bases each). The length of the CDR3 is 14 residues. Trimming removed 0 bases from V and 4 bases from J, with 13 bases in between. Per the germline V gene, CDR1 is DFQATT and CDR2 is SNEGSKA (reference sequence). CDR3 bases: TGCAGTGCTAGAGATATAGGGGGAGGTTACGAGCAGTACTTC. It is translated as CSARDIGGGYEQYF.

To note about this clonotype: A much larger clone lies one base from this, so it may be a read error. The rearrangement uses TRBV7-2 and TRBJ2-5; weak D call: TRBD2 (6 bases). Germline CDR1 SGHTA, CDR2 FQGNSA. The CDR3 covers 15 residues. The CDR3 nucleotides read TGTGCCACCAGCCCGGCCGGGGGACTCCCGGTGACCCAGTACTTC. Its protein is CATSPAGGLPVTQYF.

The V gene is TRBV7-2, the J gene TRBJ1-6; tentative D call: TRBD1 (5 bases). V was cut by 5 bases and J by 12 bases, with 20 bases left in between. There are 15 residues in the CDR3. CDR1 and CDR2 from the germline V gene are SGHTA and FQGNSA. The CDR3 DNA follows: TGTGCCAGCAGCCGGTCCCCGGGACTTTCCCTACCCCTCCACTTT. Residues: CASSRSPGLSLPLHF.

The sample holds a few counts of this clonotype. The chain carries TRBV6-4 and TRBJ2-2; D is undetermined. This CDR3 has 16 amino acids. Trimming stripped 0 bases from V and 7 bases from J, with 15 bases between. Per the germline V gene, CDR1 is MRHNA and CDR2 is SNTAGT. The CDR3 nucleotides are TGTGCCAGCAGTGACTCGCCCCTATCTAGGGTCGGGGAGCTGTTTTTT. Its protein is CASSDSPLSRVGELFF.